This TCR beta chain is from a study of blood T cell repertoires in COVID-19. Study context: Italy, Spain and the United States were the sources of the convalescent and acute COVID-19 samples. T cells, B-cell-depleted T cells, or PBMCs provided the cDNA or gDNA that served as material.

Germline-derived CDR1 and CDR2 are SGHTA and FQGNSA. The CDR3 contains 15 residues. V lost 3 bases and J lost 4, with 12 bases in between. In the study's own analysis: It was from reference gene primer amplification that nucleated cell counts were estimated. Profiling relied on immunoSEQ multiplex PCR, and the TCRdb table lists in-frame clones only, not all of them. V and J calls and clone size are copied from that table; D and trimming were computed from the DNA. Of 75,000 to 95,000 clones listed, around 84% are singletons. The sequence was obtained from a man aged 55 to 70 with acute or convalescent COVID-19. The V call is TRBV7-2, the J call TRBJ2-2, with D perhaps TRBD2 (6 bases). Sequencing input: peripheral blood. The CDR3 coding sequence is TGTGCCAGCAGCTTTACTAGCTCGTCCACCGGGGAGCTGTTTTTT. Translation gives CASSFTSSSTGELFF.